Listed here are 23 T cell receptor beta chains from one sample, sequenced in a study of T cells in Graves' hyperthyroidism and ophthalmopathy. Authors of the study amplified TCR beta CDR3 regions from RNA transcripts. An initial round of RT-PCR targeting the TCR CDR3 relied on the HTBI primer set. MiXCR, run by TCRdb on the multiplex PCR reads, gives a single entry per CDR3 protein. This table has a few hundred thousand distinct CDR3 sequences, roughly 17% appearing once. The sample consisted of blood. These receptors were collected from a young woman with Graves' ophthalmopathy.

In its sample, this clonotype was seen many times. The CDR3 bases are TGTGCCAGCAGCTCAACAGGTCTAGAGTCCTACGAGCAGTACTTC. Its translation: CASSSTGLESYEQYF. The chain uses TRBV7-2 and TRBJ2-7; possible D gene TRBD1, 5 bases. Germline CDR1 SGHTA, CDR2 FQGNSA. The V end was cut by 4 bases, the J end by 1 base, with 14 bases between. The CDR3 sequence is 15 residues long. The full variable domain, in which reference TRBV7-2 and TRBJ2-7 provide the parts outside the CDR3, is GAGVSQSPSNKVTEKGKDVELRCDPISGHTALYWYRQSLGQGLEFLIYFQGNSAPDKSGLPSDRFSAERTGGSVSTLTIQRTQQEDSAVYLCASSSTGLESYEQYFGPGTRLTVT.

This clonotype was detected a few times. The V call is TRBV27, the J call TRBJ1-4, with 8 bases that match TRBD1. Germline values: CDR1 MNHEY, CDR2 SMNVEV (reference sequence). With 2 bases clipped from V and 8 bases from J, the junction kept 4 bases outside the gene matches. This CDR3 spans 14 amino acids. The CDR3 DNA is TGTGCCAGCAGTTTAACAGGGGGGCGAGAAAAACTGTTTTTT. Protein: CASSLTGGREKLFF.

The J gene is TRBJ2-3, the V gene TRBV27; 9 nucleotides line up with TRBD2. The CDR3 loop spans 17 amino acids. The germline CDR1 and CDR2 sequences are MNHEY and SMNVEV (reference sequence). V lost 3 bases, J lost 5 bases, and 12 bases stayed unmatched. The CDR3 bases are TGTGCCAGCAGTTTTACCGTAGCGGGAGATACAGGAGATACGCAGTATTTT. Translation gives CASSFTVAGDTGDTQYF.

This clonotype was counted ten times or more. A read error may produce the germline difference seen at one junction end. For the CDR3, the DNA is TGTGCCAGCAGTTTGGAGGGGGCGCCAGGGGCCAACGTCCTGACTTTC. It is translated as CASSLEGAPGANVLTF. The gene calls are TRBV5-4 and TRBJ2-6, with D perhaps TRBD1 (7 bases). Germline CDR1 is SGHNT and CDR2 is YYREEE (reference sequence). The CDR3 sequence is 16 residues long.

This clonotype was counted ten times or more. The CDR3 loop reads CASRGTGGRSAKNIQYF. CDR3 DNA: TGTGCCAGCAGAGGGACAGGCGGTCGGTCAGCCAAAAACATTCAGTACTTC. This chain joins TRBV28 and TRBJ2-4; 8 nucleotides match TRBD1. Germline assignment: CDR1 MDHEN and CDR2 SYDVKM. J gave up 0 bases and V 6 bases, and 10 bases lay outside the gene matches. This CDR3 has 17 amino acids.

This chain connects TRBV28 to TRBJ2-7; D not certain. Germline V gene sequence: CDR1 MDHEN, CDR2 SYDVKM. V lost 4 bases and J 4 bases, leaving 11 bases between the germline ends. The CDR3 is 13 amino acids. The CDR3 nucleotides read TGTGCCAGCAGTTCCCTCTTCCTTTACGAGCAGTACTTC. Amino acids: CASSSLFLYEQYF.

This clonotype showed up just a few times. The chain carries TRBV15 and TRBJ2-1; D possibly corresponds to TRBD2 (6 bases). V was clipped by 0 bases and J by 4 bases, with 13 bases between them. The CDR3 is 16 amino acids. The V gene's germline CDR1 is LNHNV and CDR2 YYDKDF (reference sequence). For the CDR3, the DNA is TGTGCCACCAGCAGAGATCCGGGACTTACGTACAATGAGCAGTTCTTC. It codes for CATSRDPGLTYNEQFF.

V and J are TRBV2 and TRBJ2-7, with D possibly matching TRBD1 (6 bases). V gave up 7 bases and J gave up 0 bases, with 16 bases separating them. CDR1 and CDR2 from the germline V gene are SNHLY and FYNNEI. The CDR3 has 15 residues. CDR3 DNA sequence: TGTGCCAGCATAAGAGACAGGACCCGCTCCTACGAGCAGTACTTC. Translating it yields CASIRDRTRSYEQYF.

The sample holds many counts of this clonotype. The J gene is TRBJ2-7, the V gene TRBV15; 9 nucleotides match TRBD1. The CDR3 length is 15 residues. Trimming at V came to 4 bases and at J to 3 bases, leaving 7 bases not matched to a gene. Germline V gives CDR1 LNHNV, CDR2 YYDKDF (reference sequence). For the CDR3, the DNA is TGTGCCACCAGCAATCACAGGGGGCGCAGCTACGAGCAGTACTTC. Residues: CATSNHRGRSYEQYF.

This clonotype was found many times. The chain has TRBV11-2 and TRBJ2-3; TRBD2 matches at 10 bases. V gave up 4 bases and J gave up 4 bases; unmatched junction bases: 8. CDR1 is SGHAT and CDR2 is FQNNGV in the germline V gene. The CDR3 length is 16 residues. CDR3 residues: CASSSRLAGDSDTQYF. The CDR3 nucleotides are TGTGCCAGCAGCTCGAGGCTAGCGGGGGACTCAGATACGCAGTATTTT.

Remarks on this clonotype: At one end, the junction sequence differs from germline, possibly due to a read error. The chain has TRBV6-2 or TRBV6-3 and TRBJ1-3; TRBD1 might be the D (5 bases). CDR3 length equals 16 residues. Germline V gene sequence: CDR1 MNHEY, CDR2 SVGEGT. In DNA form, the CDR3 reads TGTGCCAGCAGTGCAACAGGAACTTACTCTGGAAACACCATGTATTTT. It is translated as CASSATGTYSGNTMYF.

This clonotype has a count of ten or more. The CDR3 DNA reads as TGTGCCAGCAGTTCCGACGGACTTAACACTGAAGCTTTCTTT. Translated: CASSSDGLNTEAFF. The chain uses TRBV7-2 and TRBJ1-1; no firm D call. In germline, CDR1 is SGHTA, CDR2 FQGNSA. Deletions cut 6 bases from V and 2 bases from J, with 13 bases between. CDR3 length: 14 amino acids.

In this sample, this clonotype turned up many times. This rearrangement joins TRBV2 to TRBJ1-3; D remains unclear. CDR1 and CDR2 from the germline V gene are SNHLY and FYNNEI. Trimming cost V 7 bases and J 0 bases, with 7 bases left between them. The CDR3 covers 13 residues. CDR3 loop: CASTEISGNTIYF. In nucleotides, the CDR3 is TGTGCCAGCACCGAGATCTCTGGAAACACCATATATTTT.

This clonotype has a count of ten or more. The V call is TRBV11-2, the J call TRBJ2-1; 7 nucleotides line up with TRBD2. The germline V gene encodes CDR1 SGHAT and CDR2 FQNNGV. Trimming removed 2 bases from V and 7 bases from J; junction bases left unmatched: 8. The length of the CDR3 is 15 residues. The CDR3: CASSLRAGDYNEQFF. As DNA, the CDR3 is TGTGCCAGCAGCTTAAGGGCGGGAGACTATAATGAGCAGTTCTTC.

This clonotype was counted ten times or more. CDR3 amino acids: CASSYSAQGQTSSYEQYF. CDR3 coding DNA: TGTGCCAGCAGTTACTCAGCTCAGGGACAGACAAGCTCCTACGAGCAGTACTTC. The genes are TRBV6-2 or TRBV6-3 and TRBJ2-7; 7 nucleotides line up with TRBD1. V trimming: 0 bases; J trimming: 0 bases; junction bases outside the gene matches: 11. CDR1 MNHEY and CDR2 SVGEGT come from the germline V gene. This CDR3 region has 18 residues.

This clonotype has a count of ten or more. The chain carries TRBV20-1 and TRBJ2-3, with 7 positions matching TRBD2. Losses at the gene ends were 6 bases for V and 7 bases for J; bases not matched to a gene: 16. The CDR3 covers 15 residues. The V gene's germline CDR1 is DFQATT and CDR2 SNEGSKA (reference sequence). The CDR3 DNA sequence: TGCAGTGCGATATCCGTCACTAGCGTCTTCCATACGCAGTATTTT. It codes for CSAISVTSVFHTQYF.

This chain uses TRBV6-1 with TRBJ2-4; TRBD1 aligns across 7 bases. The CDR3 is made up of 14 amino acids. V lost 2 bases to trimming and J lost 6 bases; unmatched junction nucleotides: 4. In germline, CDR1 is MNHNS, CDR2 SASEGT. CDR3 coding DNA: TGTGCCAGCAGTGAACACAGGGGATCAAACATTCAGTACTTC. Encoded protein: CASSEHRGSNIQYF.

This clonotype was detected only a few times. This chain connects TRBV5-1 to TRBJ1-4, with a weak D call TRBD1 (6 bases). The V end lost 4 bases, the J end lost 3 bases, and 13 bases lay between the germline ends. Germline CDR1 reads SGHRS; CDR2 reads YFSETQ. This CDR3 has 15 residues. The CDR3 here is CASSPLRGSNEKLFF. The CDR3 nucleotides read TGCGCCAGCAGCCCCCTAAGGGGGTCTAATGAAAAACTGTTTTTT.

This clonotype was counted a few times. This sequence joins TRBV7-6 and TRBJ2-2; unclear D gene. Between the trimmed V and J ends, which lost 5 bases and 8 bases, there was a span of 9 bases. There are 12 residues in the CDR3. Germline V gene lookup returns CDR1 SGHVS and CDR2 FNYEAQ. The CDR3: CASSHLSGELFF. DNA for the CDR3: TGTGCCAGCAGCCATCTATCAGGGGAGCTGTTTTTT.

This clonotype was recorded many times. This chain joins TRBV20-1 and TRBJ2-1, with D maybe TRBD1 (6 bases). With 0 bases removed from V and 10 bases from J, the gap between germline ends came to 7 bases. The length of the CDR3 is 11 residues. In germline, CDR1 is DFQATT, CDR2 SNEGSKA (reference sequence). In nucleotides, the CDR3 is TGCAGTGCTAGAGACAGGGGAGAGCAGTTCTTC. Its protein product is CSARDRGEQFF.

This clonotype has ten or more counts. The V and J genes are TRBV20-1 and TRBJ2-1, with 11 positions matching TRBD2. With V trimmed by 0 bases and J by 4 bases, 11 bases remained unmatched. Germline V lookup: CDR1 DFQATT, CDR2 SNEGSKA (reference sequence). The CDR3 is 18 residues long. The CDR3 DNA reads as TGCAGTGCTAGAGATTTACTAGCGGGAGCGATTGTTTACAATGAGCAGTTCTTC. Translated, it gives CSARDLLAGAIVYNEQFF.

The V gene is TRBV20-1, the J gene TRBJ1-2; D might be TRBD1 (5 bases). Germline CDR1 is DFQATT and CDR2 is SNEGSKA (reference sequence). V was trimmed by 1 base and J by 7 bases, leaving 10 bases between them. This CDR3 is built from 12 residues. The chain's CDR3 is CSARGGGAGYTF. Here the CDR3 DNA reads TGCAGTGCTAGAGGTGGTGGGGCTGGCTACACCTTC.

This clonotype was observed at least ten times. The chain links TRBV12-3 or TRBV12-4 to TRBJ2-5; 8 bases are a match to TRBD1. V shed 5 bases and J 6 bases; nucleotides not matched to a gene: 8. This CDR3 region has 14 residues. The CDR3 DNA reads TGTGCCAGCAGTACCGGGACAGGTGTGAAGACCCAGTACTTC. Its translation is CASSTGTGVKTQYF.